This T cell receptor beta chain came from a study of T cell responses to AZD1222 COVID-19 vaccine. Notes on this clone: Its antigen is still unknown.

CDR3 length: 15 amino acids. V dropped 3 bases and J dropped 2 bases, with 13 bases sitting between them. The V gene's germline CDR1 is LGHDT and CDR2 YNNKEL (reference sequence). Study-wide results and limits: Researchers report vaccine-associated CD4 TCRs spanning spike, with dominance at 160-218 and 743-854. At baseline, seropositivity was found in only five or six AZD1222 recipients.

Assay used: immunoSEQ multiplex PCR; TCRdb lists only in-frame clones, some missing. The sample has 70,000 or so clones, around 80% seen once; the top ten hold 12%. This sequence originates from an adult in good health. The chain joins TRBV3-1 (or the pseudogene TRBV3-2) to TRBJ1-1; D remains unclear. The sample here was peripheral blood, taken on day 0 of AZD1222 vaccination. The CDR3 spells CASSHQPQVNTEAFF. CDR3 nucleotides: TGTGCCAGCAGCCACCAGCCTCAAGTAAACACTGAAGCTTTCTTT.